Below are 22 T cell receptor beta chains sequenced from a single sample in a study of cytomegalovirus exposure and HLA in healthy donors. Primers: 60 Vbeta forward and 13 Jbeta reverse. TCRdb keeps only in-frame clones here, not all; method: immunoSEQ multiplex PCR. The sample holds tens of thousands of clones. The sample consisted of PBMCs. Receptor source: a man younger than 35 in good health and CMV-seropositive.

The chain carries TRBV6-1 and TRBJ1-1; D is unclear. In germline, CDR1 is MNHNS, CDR2 SASEGT. The CDR3 has 14 amino acids. V was clipped by 6 bases and J by 1 base, with 12 bases between them. CDR3 in DNA: TGTGCCAGCAGGAGAGAGAACTCGAACACTGAAGCTTTCTTT. Translating it yields CASRRENSNTEAFF.

The J gene is TRBJ1-1, the V gene TRBV2, with 9 bases matching TRBD1. The J segment lost 0 bases and the V segment lost 2 bases, leaving 4 bases of the junction unmatched. CDR3 length: 16 residues. Germline CDR1 reads SNHLY; CDR2 reads FYNNEI. CDR3: CASSEIGQGMNTEAFF. The DNA for the CDR3 is TGTGCCAGCAGTGAAATCGGACAGGGGATGAACACTGAAGCTTTCTTT.

The chain links TRBV5-6 to TRBJ2-1, with 7 bases identical to TRBD2. CDR1 is SGHDT, CDR2 YYEEEE, per germline. CDR3 length equals 13 residues. Trimming removed 0 bases from V and 6 bases from J; junction bases left unmatched: 0. CDR3 region: CASSLAGGNEQFF. The CDR3 coding sequence is TGTGCCAGCAGCTTGGCGGGGGGCAATGAGCAGTTCTTC.

The rearrangement uses TRBV5-1 and TRBJ2-2; tentative D call: TRBD1 (6 bases). The CDR3 consists of 15 residues. Per germline, CDR1 SGHRS and CDR2 YFSETQ. Trimming pared 4 bases from V and 7 bases from J, leaving 17 bases between. The CDR3 reads CASSPRTVAGGELFF. The CDR3 DNA reads TGCGCCAGCAGCCCCAGGACAGTCGCCGGCGGGGAGCTGTTTTTT.

This chain connects TRBV5-1 to TRBJ1-1; 8 bases agree with TRBD1. CDR3 length equals 14 residues. The trim removed 1 base at V and 3 bases at J, leaving 2 bases unmatched. Germline-derived CDR1 and CDR2 are SGHRS and YFSETQ. CDR3 sequence (DNA): TGCGCCAGCAGCTTGATGACAGGGGACACTGAAGCTTTCTTT. This encodes CASSLMTGDTEAFF.

The chain employs TRBV2 and TRBJ2-5; the match to TRBD1 covers 7 bases. The junction had 7 bases not matched to a gene; V was cut back by 4 bases and J by 5 bases. The CDR3 totals 14 residues. The germline V gene has CDR1 SNHLY and CDR2 FYNNEI. DNA for the CDR3: TGTGCCAGCAGTGCTCTGACAGGGCTTGAGACCCAGTACTTC. Translating gives CASSALTGLETQYF.

This chain connects TRBV6-5 to TRBJ2-7, with D possibly TRBD1 on 6 matching bases. Trimming shortened V by 5 bases and J by 5 bases, and 16 bases separated the two germline ends. Germline values: CDR1 MNHEY, CDR2 SVGAGI. The CDR3 length is 14 residues. The CDR3 DNA reads TGTGCCAGCAGTGACCCCGGGACATTCAACGAGCAGTACTTC. Its translation: CASSDPGTFNEQYF.

The CDR3 bases are TGTGCCAGCAGCCTCCGACAGGGCCCCTCCTACGAGCAGTACTTC. Its translation: CASSLRQGPSYEQYF. The V call is TRBV5-4, the J call TRBJ2-7; 7 bases are shared with TRBD1. Per germline, CDR1 SGHNT and CDR2 YYREEE (reference sequence). Trimming at V came to 4 bases and at J to 0 bases, leaving 7 bases not matched to a gene. The length of the CDR3 is 15 residues.

The chain recombines TRBV9 with TRBJ2-3; 11 nucleotides agree with TRBD2. The CDR3 runs to 16 residues. The junction had 10 bases not matched to a gene; V was cut back by 4 bases and J by 6 bases. Germline values: CDR1 SGDLS, CDR2 YYNGEE. The CDR3 here is CASSTGGASGRDTQYF. The CDR3 DNA follows: TGTGCCAGCAGCACCGGGGGGGCTAGCGGGAGGGATACGCAGTATTTT.

The rearrangement links TRBV15 to TRBJ2-1, with a weak D call TRBD1 (6 bases). V lost 6 bases and J 10 bases, leaving 22 bases between the germline ends. Germline CDR1 reads LNHNV; CDR2 reads YYDKDF (reference sequence). This CDR3 spans 15 amino acids. CDR3 sequence reads: CATRRGPGDLREQFF. DNA of the CDR3: TGTGCCACCAGGCGCGGGCCAGGGGACCTGAGGGAGCAGTTCTTC.

V gene TRBV30 combines with J gene TRBJ1-6; D might be TRBD1 (6 bases). The CDR3 is 13 residues long. Trimming removed 2 bases from V and 7 bases from J, with 9 bases in between. Germline V lookup: CDR1 GTSNPN, CDR2 SVGIG (reference sequence). CDR3: CAWSPQGNSPLHF. CDR3 nucleotide sequence: TGTGCCTGGAGTCCCCAGGGGAATTCACCCCTCCACTTT.

The gene calls are TRBV15 and TRBJ2-7; 9 positions agree with TRBD1. Germline assignment: CDR1 LNHNV and CDR2 YYDKDF (reference sequence). Trimming took 3 bases from V and 4 from J; bases not matched to a gene: 16. The CDR3 length is 18 residues. This chain's CDR3 is CATSSPLGAGQGRYEQYF. CDR3 DNA: TGTGCCACCAGCAGTCCTCTAGGTGCGGGACAGGGAAGGTACGAGCAGTACTTC. The full variable domain, completed using reference TRBV15 and TRBJ2-7, is DAMVIQNPRYQVTQFGKPVTLSCSQTLNHNVMYWYQQKSSQAPKLLFHYYDKDFNNEADTPDNFQSRRPNTSFCFLDIRSPGLGDTAMYLCATSSPLGAGQGRYEQYFGPGTRLTVT.

The gene calls are TRBV4-1 and TRBJ2-2; possibly TRBD1 for D (7 bases). The length of the CDR3 is 16 residues. V dropped 4 bases and J dropped 4 bases, with 16 bases sitting between them. Germline V gene lookup returns CDR1 MGHRA and CDR2 YSYEKL. CDR3 region: CASSPGGGTLTGELFF. In DNA, the CDR3 is TGCGCCAGCAGCCCCGGAGGGGGCACCCTCACCGGGGAGCTGTTTTTT.

V gene TRBV7-2 combines with J gene TRBJ2-3; D is unclear. This CDR3 spans 12 amino acids. Per the germline V gene, CDR1 is SGHTA and CDR2 is FQGNSA. Trimming removed 5 bases from V and 9 bases from J, with 12 bases in between. CDR3 coding DNA: TGTGCCAGCAGCCCCTCCCCACAAACGCAGTATTTT. Translated, it gives CASSPSPQTQYF. The full variable domain, in which reference TRBV7-2 and TRBJ2-3 provide the parts outside the CDR3, is GAGVSQSPSNKVTEKGKDVELRCDPISGHTALYWYRQSLGQGLEFLIYFQGNSAPDKSGLPSDRFSAERTGGSVSTLTIQRTQQEDSAVYLCASSPSPQTQYFGPGTRLTVL.

The V and J genes are TRBV7-9 and TRBJ2-5; 9 nucleotides align to TRBD1. J lost 8 bases, V lost 5 bases, and 9 bases had no gene match. The CDR3 loop spans 14 amino acids. CDR1 is SEHNR, CDR2 FQNEAQ, per germline (reference sequence). In DNA form, the CDR3 reads TGTGCCAGCAGCCAGCAACTGGGACAGGGAACCCAGTACTTC. Translated, it gives CASSQQLGQGTQYF.

The chain couples TRBV19 to TRBJ1-4; 8 bases are a match to TRBD1. The J segment lost 4 bases and the V segment lost 5 bases, leaving 3 bases of the junction unmatched. CDR3 size: 14 residues. CDR1 LNHDA and CDR2 SQIVND come from the germline V gene (reference sequence). The DNA for the CDR3 is TGTGCCAGTAGTCCCGGACAGGGTAATGAAAAACTGTTTTTT. Its protein product is CASSPGQGNEKLFF.

The chain has TRBV6-1 and TRBJ1-6; D unclear. From germline, CDR1 is MNHNS and CDR2 SASEGT. This CDR3 is built from 14 residues. V lost 0 bases, J lost 7 bases, and 7 bases lay in between. CDR3 sequence reads: CASSEAGPNSPLHF. The CDR3 bases are TGTGCCAGCAGTGAAGCCGGTCCCAATTCACCCCTCCACTTT.

This chain connects TRBV5-6 to TRBJ2-7; D perhaps matches TRBD1 (5 bases). CDR1 and CDR2 (germline): SGHDT, YYEEEE. The CDR3 has 14 amino acids. With 1 base removed from V and 2 bases from J, the gap between germline ends came to 10 bases. CDR3 amino acids: CASSLLGVAYEQYF. The CDR3 region has the DNA TGTGCCAGCAGCTTGTTAGGGGTTGCCTACGAGCAGTACTTC.

The chain recombines TRBV7-6 with TRBJ2-7; 9 bases agree with TRBD1. The ends lost 5 bases at V and 1 base at J; junction bases unmatched: 3. The V gene's germline CDR1 is SGHVS and CDR2 FNYEAQ. The CDR3 covers 14 residues. The CDR3 region is CASSPGTGSYEQYF. The DNA of the CDR3 is TGTGCCAGCAGCCCCGGGACAGGGTCCTACGAGCAGTACTTC.

CDR3 region: CASRFGQGGSPLHF. CDR3 sequence (DNA): TGTGCCAGCAGGTTTGGGCAGGGCGGTTCACCCCTCCACTTT. This chain joins TRBV6-5 and TRBJ1-6, with D possibly TRBD1 on 5 matching bases. Germline assignment: CDR1 MNHEY and CDR2 SVGAGI. The V end was cut by 6 bases, the J end by 9 bases, with 15 bases between. The CDR3 loop spans 14 amino acids.

The chain recombines TRBV4-2 with TRBJ2-7; 9 bases line up with TRBD2. Trimming took 3 bases from V and 1 from J; bases not matched to a gene: 7. The CDR3 runs 16 residues. Germline V gene data show CDR1 as LGHNA and CDR2 as YNFKEQ. CDR3 coding DNA: TGTGCCAGCAGCCAGCATAGCGGGGGAATATCCTACGAGCAGTACTTC. This codes for CASSQHSGGISYEQYF.

V gene TRBV19 combines with J gene TRBJ2-6, with a weak D call TRBD2 (6 bases). The CDR3 length is 14 residues. Germline V gene lookup returns CDR1 LNHDA and CDR2 SQIVND (reference sequence). V lost 6 bases and J lost 4, with 10 bases in between. CDR3 coding DNA: TGTGCCAGTAGGCCCGGGGGAGGGGCCAACGTCCTGACTTTC. It encodes CASRPGGGANVLTF. The full variable domain, its missing parts supplied by reference TRBV19 and TRBJ2-6, is DGGITQSPKYLFRKEGQNVTLSCEQNLNHDAMYWYRQDPGQGLRLIYYSQIVNDFQKGDIAEGYSVSREKKESFPLTVTSAQKNPTAFYLCASRPGGGANVLTFGAGSRLTVL.